This T cell receptor (beta chain) stems from a study of cytomegalovirus exposure and HLA in healthy donors. Study-wide results and caveats: A previous analysis found most TCR beta V segments productive roughly 90% or roughly 30% of the time. A later analysis reportedly found that, within productive TCRs, an Asian-associated ancestry cluster had fewer N-insertions than the mean observed across the roughly 690 donors.

The primer mix had 60 Vbeta and 13 Jbeta primers. Sequenced by immunoSEQ multiplex PCR; TCRdb stores in-frame clones only, minus some. Among 100,000 to 150,000 clones listed, about 83% were seen once. In the case of this clone: Antigen: not known.

In germline, CDR1 is SGHRS, CDR2 YFSETQ. Deletions cut 4 bases from V and 2 bases from J, with 11 bases between. The CDR3 runs to 14 residues. Material: PBMCs. The sequence was collected from a man aged 25 to 40 in good health and CMV-seronegative. The chain couples TRBV5-1 to TRBJ2-3, with D possibly being TRBD2 (5 bases). For the CDR3, the DNA is TGCGCCAGCAGCGTAGGACTGCCCACAGATACGCAGTATTTT. Its translation is CASSVGLPTDTQYF. The whole variable domain, filled in from reference TRBV5-1 and TRBJ2-3, reads KAGVTQTPRYLIKTRGQQVTLSCSPISGHRSVSWYQQTPGQGLQFLFEYFSETQRNKGNFPGRFSGRQFSNSRSEMNVSTLELGDSALYLCASSVGLPTDTQYFGPGTRLTVL.